Listed below are T cell receptor beta chains from one sample, sequenced in a study of cytomegalovirus exposure and HLA in healthy donors. Only in-frame clones appear in the TCRdb table, and some are missing; sequencing was by immunoSEQ multiplex PCR. This sample's table reports about 130,000 clones. Sequenced input: PBMCs. The receptors originated from a man between 40 and 49 years old in good health and CMV-seronegative. Both conserved end residues are part of each CDR3. D genes are given only for firm matches.

CDR3 DNA	CDR3 protein	CDR3 length	D gene	V gene	J gene
TGCGCCAGCAGCCAAGCTAGCGGGAGGGATAGTCAGTATTTT	CASSQASGRDSQYF	14	TRBD2	TRBV4-1	TRBJ2-3
TGTGCCAGCAGTTTATCTGTAGCGGCTAGCTATGAGCAGTTCTTC	CASSLSVAASYEQFF	15	.	TRBV27	TRBJ2-1
TGCGCCAGCAGCTTGGAAGGAGCGGGAGGCGGCGAGCAGTACTTC	CASSLEGAGGGEQYF	15	TRBD2	TRBV5-1	TRBJ2-7
TGTGCCAGCAGCGTAGCAACGGGTCAGCAAGATACGCAGTATTTT	CASSVATGQQDTQYF	15	.	TRBV9	TRBJ2-3
TGTGCCAGCAGCCACGAACTAGCGTCCTCCTACAATGAGCAGTTCTTC	CASSHELASSYNEQFF	16	TRBD2	TRBV4-2	TRBJ2-1
TGTGCCAGCAGCCGACGGGACAGGCCCTACGAGCAGTACTTC	CASSRRDRPYEQYF	14	TRBD1	TRBV7-8	TRBJ2-7
TGTGCCATCCGGGGGGGCCCCTACAATGAGCAGTTCTTC	CAIRGGPYNEQFF	13	TRBD2	TRBV10-3	TRBJ2-1
TGTGCCAGTAGTATAGGACTCCTAGCGGGAGGAACAGATACGCAGTATTTT	CASSIGLLAGGTDTQYF	17	TRBD2	TRBV19	TRBJ2-3
TGTGCCAGCAGTTTTTGGGGGACTAGCGGACACTACGAGCAGTACTTC	CASSFWGTSGHYEQYF	16	TRBD2	TRBV27	TRBJ2-7
TGTGCCAGCAGCGCGCGACTAGCGGGGGCCGGGGGGCAGTTCTTC	CASSARLAGAGGQFF	15	TRBD2	TRBV9	TRBJ2-1
TGTGCCAGCGATGATGGACTTTGGGATAATGAAAAACTGTTTTTT	CASDDGLWDNEKLFF	15	.	TRBV7-2	TRBJ1-4
TGTGCCAGCAGCCCTACAGGGAACGAGCAGTACTTC	CASSPTGNEQYF	12	.	TRBV7-2	TRBJ2-7
TGTGCCAGCAGCTTGAAAGGGGTACTAGCGGGTCAAAGCTACAATGAGCAGTTCTTC	CASSLKGVLAGQSYNEQFF	19	TRBD2	TRBV5-4	TRBJ2-1
TGTGCCTGGAGTGAGGAGGTTCGGACTGAAGCTTTCTTT	CAWSEEVRTEAFF	13	.	TRBV30	TRBJ1-1
TGTGCCAGCAGCTTAGCCAGACAGGGGATGTTCTTC	CASSLARQGMFF	12	TRBD1	TRBV7-9	TRBJ2-1
TGTGCTAGTGGTTCAGGGACTAGCGGGGGATCCTACAATGAGCAGTTCTTC	CASGSGTSGGSYNEQFF	17	TRBD2	TRBV12-5	TRBJ2-1
TGTGCCAGCAGCCGCGCCGGGACTGGGGCCTACGAGCAGTACTTC	CASSRAGTGAYEQYF	15	.	TRBV7-9	TRBJ2-7
TGTGCCAGCAGCCCCACACGGAGGTCGGACACCGGGGAGCTGTTTTTT	CASSPTRRSDTGELFF	16	.	TRBV11-3	TRBJ2-2
TGTGCTAGCAGCTTAGAGAGGGGGACTGAAGCTTTCTTT	CASSLERGTEAFF	13	.	TRBV7-7	TRBJ1-1
TGTGCCAGTAAATTCGGGACAGGGGGCATCTACGAGCAGTACTTC	CASKFGTGGIYEQYF	15	TRBD1	TRBV19	TRBJ2-7
TGTGCCAGCAGGTCGCGAACCCCGTACCAAGAGACCCAGTACTTC	CASRSRTPYQETQYF	15	.	TRBV28	TRBJ2-5
TGTGCCAGCAGTCTACCGGGGATAAACTATGGCTACACCTTC	CASSLPGINYGYTF	14	.	TRBV28	TRBJ1-2
TGCGCCAGCAGTTTCAGGGGGGACACCATATATTTT	CASSFRGDTIYF	12	TRBD1	TRBV10-2	TRBJ1-3
TGTGCCAGCAGCCCCTTTGCGGATACGCAGTATTTT	CASSPFADTQYF	12	.	TRBV6-6	TRBJ2-3
TGTGCCAGCAGCGTAGGGGGGACTATTGGAAATGAGCAGTTCTTC	CASSVGGTIGNEQFF	15	TRBD2	TRBV9	TRBJ2-1
TGCGCCAGCAGTGAATTCGGTCCTCCCGTTAAGTTCTTC	CASSEFGPPVKFF	13	.	TRBV10-1	TRBJ2-1
TGTGCCAGCAGTTTGACTGAAACGGGCAATGAGCAGTTCTTC	CASSLTETGNEQFF	14	.	TRBV27	TRBJ2-1
TGTGCCAGCTCTAGCGGGAGCTCTGGGGCCAACGTCCTGACTTTC	CASSSGSSGANVLTF	15	TRBD2	TRBV6-1	TRBJ2-6
TGTGCCAGCCAACTAGCGGGAGTACCCGGGGAGCTGTTTTTT	CASQLAGVPGELFF	14	TRBD2	TRBV7-9	TRBJ2-2
TGTGCCAGCAGTTCCGGTCAGCCCCAGCATTTT	CASSSGQPQHF	11	.	TRBV6-6	TRBJ1-5
TGTGCCAGCAGTCCTAGGGACAGGGAGTACGAGCAGTACTTC	CASSPRDREYEQYF	14	TRBD1	TRBV25-1	TRBJ2-7
TGTGCCAGCGCCATGACAGTGCCCGGGGAGCTGTTTTTT	CASAMTVPGELFF	13	.	TRBV5-8	TRBJ2-2
TGCGCCAGCAGCTCGACGGGCCGGGGGAATGAAAAACTGTTTTTT	CASSSTGRGNEKLFF	15	.	TRBV5-1	TRBJ1-4
TGTGCCAGCAGGTCTAGCGGGAGTAGCACAGATACGCAGTATTTT	CASRSSGSSTDTQYF	15	TRBD2	TRBV11-1	TRBJ2-3
TGTGCCAGCAGCCACAGACAGGGAGTCACTGAAGCTTTCTTT	CASSHRQGVTEAFF	14	TRBD1	TRBV4-2	TRBJ1-1
TGTGCCACCTACGACAGCTCTAATGAAAAACTGTTTTTT	CATYDSSNEKLFF	13	.	TRBV7-9	TRBJ1-4
TGTGCCAGCAGCTTACCAGGGGGACCCTACGAGCAGTACTTC	CASSLPGGPYEQYF	14	TRBD1	TRBV7-9	TRBJ2-7
TGTGCCAGCAGCGCCGGGACAGGGCAATCCTACGAGCAGTACTTC	CASSAGTGQSYEQYF	15	TRBD1	TRBV9	TRBJ2-7
TGTGCCTGGACGGTTGGCGGGAGCTATCCCCACGAGCAGTACTTC	CAWTVGGSYPHEQYF	15	TRBD2	TRBV30	TRBJ2-7
TGTGCCAGCAGAAAGGCTAGCGGGAGCTCCTACAATGAGCAGTTCTTC	CASRKASGSSYNEQFF	16	TRBD2	TRBV11-3	TRBJ2-1
TGTGCCAGACCTCCGGGACTAGCGGGGAAGAAAAAACCCTACGAGCAGTACTTC	CARPPGLAGKKKPYEQYF	18	TRBD2	TRBV6-4	TRBJ2-7
TGTGCCAGTAGTACCCACGGGACAGTTGCTGGCTACACCTTC	CASSTHGTVAGYTF	14	TRBD1	TRBV19	TRBJ1-2
TGTGCCAGCAGTTTTCCGCCGTTTGACAGGAGAGCCTACGAGCAGTACTTC	CASSFPPFDRRAYEQYF	17	.	TRBV7-9	TRBJ2-7
TGTGCCAGCGGAACCGGGACAGGGTATAGGTTTTCTGGCTACACCTTC	CASGTGTGYRFSGYTF	16	TRBD1	TRBV7-8	TRBJ1-2
TGTGCCAGCAGTGAATTTGACAGACCTCCAGGGTCCGCGCAGTATTTT	CASSEFDRPPGSAQYF	16	.	TRBV6-1	TRBJ2-3
TGTGCCAGCAGTGAGCCCAGGGGGATGGATCAGCCCCAGCATTTT	CASSEPRGMDQPQHF	15	TRBD1	TRBV2	TRBJ1-5
TGCAGCGCCCTTCCGGGACTAGCGGCCGAGGATACGCAGTATTTT	CSALPGLAAEDTQYF	15	TRBD2	TRBV29-1	TRBJ2-3
TGTGCCAGCAGTGGCCGACAGGGGGCCTACGAGCAGTACTTC	CASSGRQGAYEQYF	14	TRBD1	TRBV2	TRBJ2-7
TGTGCCAGCAGCTTGGGGCGGGGTATCGAATACACCATATATTTT	CASSLGRGIEYTIYF	15	.	TRBV7-2	TRBJ1-3
TGTGCCAGCAGTAATTGGGGACAGGGTTATGGCTACACCTTC	CASSNWGQGYGYTF	14	TRBD1	TRBV28	TRBJ1-2
TGTGCCAGCAGTGTCGCCCTAGTAGATACGCAGTATTTT	CASSVALVDTQYF	13	.	TRBV2	TRBJ2-3
TGCGCCAGCAGCTTGGGACAGGGGAGTCTCGAGCAGTACTTC	CASSLGQGSLEQYF	14	TRBD1	TRBV5-1	TRBJ2-7
TGTGCCAGCAGTGAATCTCTTAACACTGAAGCTTTCTTT	CASSESLNTEAFF	13	.	TRBV6-4	TRBJ1-1
TGTGCCAGCAGATTAGCGGGGATGAACACCGGGGAGCTGTTTTTT	CASRLAGMNTGELFF	15	TRBD2	TRBV6-5	TRBJ2-2
TGCGCCAGCAGCTTGGGGTCGTCCGGCGGCAATGAGCAGTTCTTC	CASSLGSSGGNEQFF	15	.	TRBV5-1	TRBJ2-1